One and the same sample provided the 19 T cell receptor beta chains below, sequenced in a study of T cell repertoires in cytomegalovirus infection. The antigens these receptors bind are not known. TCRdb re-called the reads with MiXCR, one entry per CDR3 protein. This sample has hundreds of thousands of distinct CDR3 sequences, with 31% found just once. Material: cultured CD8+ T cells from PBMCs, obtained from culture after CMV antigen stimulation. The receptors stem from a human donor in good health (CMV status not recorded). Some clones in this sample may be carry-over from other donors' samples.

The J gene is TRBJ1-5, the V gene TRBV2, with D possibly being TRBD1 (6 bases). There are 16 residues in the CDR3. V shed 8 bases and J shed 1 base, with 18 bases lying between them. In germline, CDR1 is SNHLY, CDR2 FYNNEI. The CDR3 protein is CASQEGVGGSNQPQHF. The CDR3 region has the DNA TGTGCCAGCCAAGAGGGGGTTGGTGGGAGCAATCAGCCCCAGCATTTT.

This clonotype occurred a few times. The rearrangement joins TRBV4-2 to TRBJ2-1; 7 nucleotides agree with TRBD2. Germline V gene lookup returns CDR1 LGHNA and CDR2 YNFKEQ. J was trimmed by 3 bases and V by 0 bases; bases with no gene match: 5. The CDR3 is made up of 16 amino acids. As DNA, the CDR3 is TGTGCCAGCAGCCAAGAGGAGAGCGGGGTCTACAATGAGCAGTTCTTC. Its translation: CASSQEESGVYNEQFF.

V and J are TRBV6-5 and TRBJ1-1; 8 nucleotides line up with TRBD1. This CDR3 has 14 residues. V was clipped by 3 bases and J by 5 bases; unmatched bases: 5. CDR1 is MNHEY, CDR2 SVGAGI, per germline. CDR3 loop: CASSYVTGETEAFF. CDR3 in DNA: TGTGCCAGCAGTTATGTGACAGGGGAAACTGAAGCTTTCTTT.

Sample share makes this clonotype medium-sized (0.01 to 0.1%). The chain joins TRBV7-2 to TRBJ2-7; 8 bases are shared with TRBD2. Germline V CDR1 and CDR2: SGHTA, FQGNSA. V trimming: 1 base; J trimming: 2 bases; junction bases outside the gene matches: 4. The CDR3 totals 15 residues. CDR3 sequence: CASSLGPRGAYEQYF. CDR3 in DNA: TGTGCCAGCAGCTTAGGTCCGCGGGGGGCCTACGAGCAGTACTTC.

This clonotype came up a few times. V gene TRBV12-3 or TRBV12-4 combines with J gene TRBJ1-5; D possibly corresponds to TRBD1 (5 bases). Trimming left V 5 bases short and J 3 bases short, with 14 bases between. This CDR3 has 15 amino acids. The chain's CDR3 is CASSPQGNVNQPQHF. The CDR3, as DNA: TGTGCCAGCAGTCCTCAGGGAAATGTCAATCAGCCCCAGCATTTT.

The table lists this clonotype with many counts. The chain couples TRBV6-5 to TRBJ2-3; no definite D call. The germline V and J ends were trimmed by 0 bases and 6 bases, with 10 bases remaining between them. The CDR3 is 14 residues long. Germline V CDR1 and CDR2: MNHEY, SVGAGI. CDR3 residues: CASSYSILRDTQYF. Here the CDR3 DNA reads TGTGCCAGCAGTTACTCGATCCTCCGGGATACGCAGTATTTT.

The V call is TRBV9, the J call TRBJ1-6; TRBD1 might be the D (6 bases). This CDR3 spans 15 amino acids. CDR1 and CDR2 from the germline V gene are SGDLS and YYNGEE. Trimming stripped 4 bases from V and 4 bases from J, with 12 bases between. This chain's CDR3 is CASSPGTRYNSPLHF. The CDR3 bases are TGTGCCAGCAGCCCCGGGACACGGTATAATTCACCCCTCCACTTT.

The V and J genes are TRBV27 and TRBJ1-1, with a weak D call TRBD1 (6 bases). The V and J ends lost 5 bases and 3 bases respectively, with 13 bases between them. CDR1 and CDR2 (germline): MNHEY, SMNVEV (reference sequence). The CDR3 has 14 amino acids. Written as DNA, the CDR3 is TGTGCCAGCAGTCCAGGACAGATTGACACTGAAGCTTTCTTT. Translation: CASSPGQIDTEAFF.

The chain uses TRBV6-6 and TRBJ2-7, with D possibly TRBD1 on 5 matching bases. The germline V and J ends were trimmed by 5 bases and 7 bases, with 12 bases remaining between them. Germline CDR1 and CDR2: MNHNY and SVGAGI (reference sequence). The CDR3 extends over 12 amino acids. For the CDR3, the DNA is TGTGCCAGCAGTGGGGCCCCGGATGAGCAGTACGTC. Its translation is CASSGAPDEQYV.

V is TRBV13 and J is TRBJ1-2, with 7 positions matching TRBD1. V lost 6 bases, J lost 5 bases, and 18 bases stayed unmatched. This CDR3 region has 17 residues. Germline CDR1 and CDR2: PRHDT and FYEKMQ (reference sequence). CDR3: CASSTWDRSFLEYGYTF. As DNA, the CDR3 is TGTGCCAGCAGTACCTGGGACAGATCGTTCCTTGAATATGGCTACACCTTC.

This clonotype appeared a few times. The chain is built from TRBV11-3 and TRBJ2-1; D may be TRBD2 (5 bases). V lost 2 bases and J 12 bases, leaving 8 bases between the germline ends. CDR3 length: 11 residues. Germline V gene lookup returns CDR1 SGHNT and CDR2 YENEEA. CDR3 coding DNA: TGTGCCAGCAGCTTACCTAGCCGGCAGTTCTTC. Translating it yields CASSLPSRQFF.

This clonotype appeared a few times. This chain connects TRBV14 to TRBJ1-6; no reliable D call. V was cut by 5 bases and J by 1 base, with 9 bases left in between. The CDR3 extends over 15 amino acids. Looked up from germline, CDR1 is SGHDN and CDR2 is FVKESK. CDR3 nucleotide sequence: TGTGCCAGCAGCTTCCGAGAGTCCTATAATTCACCCCTCCACTTT. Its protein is CASSFRESYNSPLHF.

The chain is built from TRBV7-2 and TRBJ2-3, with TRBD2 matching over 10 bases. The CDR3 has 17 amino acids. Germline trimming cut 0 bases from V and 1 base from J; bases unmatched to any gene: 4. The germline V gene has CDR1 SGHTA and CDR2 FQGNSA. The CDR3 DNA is TGTGCCAGCAGCTTAGCGGAGCGGGGGGGCGGCACAGATACGCAGTATTTT. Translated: CASSLAERGGGTDTQYF.

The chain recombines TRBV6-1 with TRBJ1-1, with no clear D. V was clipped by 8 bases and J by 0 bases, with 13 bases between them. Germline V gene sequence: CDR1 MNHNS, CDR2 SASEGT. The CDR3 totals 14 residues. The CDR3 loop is CASDSRDMNTEAFF. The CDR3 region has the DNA TGTGCCAGCGATTCCCGAGATATGAACACTGAAGCTTTCTTT.

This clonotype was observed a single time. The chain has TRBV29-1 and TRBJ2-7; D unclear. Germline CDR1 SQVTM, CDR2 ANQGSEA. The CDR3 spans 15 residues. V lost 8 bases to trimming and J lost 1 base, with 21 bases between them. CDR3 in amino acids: CSFLQSLVRSYEQYF. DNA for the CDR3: TGCAGCTTCCTTCAGTCACTCGTGCGGTCCTACGAGCAGTACTTC.

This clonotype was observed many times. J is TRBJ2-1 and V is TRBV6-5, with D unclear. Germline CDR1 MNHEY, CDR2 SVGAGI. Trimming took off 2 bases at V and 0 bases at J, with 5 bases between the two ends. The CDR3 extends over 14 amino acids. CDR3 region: CASSYRPSYNEQFF. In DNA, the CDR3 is TGTGCCAGCAGTTACAGACCCTCCTACAATGAGCAGTTCTTC.

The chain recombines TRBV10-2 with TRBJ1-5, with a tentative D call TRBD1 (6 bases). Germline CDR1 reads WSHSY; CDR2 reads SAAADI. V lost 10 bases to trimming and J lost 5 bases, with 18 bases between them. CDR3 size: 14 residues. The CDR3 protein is CATQTRDIYQPQHF. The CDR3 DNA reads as TGCGCCACCCAGACCCGGGACATTTATCAGCCCCAGCATTTT.

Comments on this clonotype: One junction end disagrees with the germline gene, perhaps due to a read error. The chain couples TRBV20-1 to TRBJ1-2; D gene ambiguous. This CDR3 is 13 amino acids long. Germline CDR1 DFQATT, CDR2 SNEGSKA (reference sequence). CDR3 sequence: CSAPPRGNYGYIF. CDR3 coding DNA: TGCAGTGCCCCCCCCCGGGGTAACTATGGCTACATCTTC.

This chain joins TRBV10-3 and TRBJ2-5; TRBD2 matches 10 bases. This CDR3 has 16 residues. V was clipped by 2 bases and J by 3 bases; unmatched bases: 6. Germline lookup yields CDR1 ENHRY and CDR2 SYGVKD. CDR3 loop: CAISEPPGTSEETQYF. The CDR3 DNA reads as TGTGCCATCAGTGAGCCCCCCGGGACTAGCGAAGAGACCCAGTACTTC.